The next 14 T cell receptor beta chains were all read from a single sample in a study of CD8+ T cells in alopecia areata. The treatment here: oral pan-JAK inhibitor, 5-10 mg twice daily. RNA was extracted and reverse transcribed into cDNA as the sequencing template. Measured with immunoSEQ multiplex PCR; TCRdb has only the in-frame clones, and not every one. In the table there are a few hundred thousand clones, 60% of which are singletons. The specimen was CD4+ T cells sorted from blood, collected at week 52, from a patient treated with tofacitinib. These receptor sequences come from a human donor with alopecia areata.

The V gene is TRBV30, the J gene TRBJ2-2, with D unclear. V was clipped by 3 bases and J by 0 bases, with 8 bases between them. CDR3 length: 14 amino acids. The germline V gene has CDR1 GTSNPN and CDR2 SVGIG (reference sequence). This CDR3 reads CAWRNRANTGELFF. The DNA for the CDR3 is TGTGCCTGGAGGAACCGAGCGAACACCGGGGAGCTGTTTTTT.

The rearrangement links TRBV7-6 to TRBJ2-7; possible D gene TRBD2, 5 bases. There are 13 residues in the CDR3. The V end lost 8 bases, the J end lost 2 bases, and 13 bases lay between the germline ends. The germline gives CDR1 SGHVS, CDR2 FNYEAQ. CDR3 DNA sequence: TGTGCCAGCTCAGTAGGGAGCACCTACGAGCAGTACTTC. It specifies CASSVGSTYEQYF. Based on the CDR3 plus reference TRBV7-6 and TRBJ2-7, the full variable domain is GAGVSQSPRYKVTKRGQDVALRCDPISGHVSLYWYRQALGQGPEFLTYFNYEAQQDKSGLPNDRFSAERPEGSISTLTIQRTEQRDSAMYRCASSVGSTYEQYFGPGTRLTVT.

This clone was seen only a few times. The rearrangement joins TRBV6-6 to TRBJ1-1; TRBD1 is a possible D gene (5 bases). The CDR3 is made up of 13 amino acids. Germline-derived CDR1 and CDR2 are MNHNY and SVGAGI (reference sequence). V was shortened by 5 bases and J by 6 bases, with 13 bases between the two germline ends. The CDR3 coding sequence is TGTGCCAGCAGTGACAGCGTCGGGGCTGAAGCTTTCTTT. It yields the protein CASSDSVGAEAFF.

This clone appeared a few times. This chain links TRBV29-1 with TRBJ2-7; the D call may be TRBD1 or TRBD2 (5 bases each). This CDR3 region has 15 residues. V was shortened by 6 bases and J by 4 bases, with 22 bases between the two germline ends. Germline lookup yields CDR1 SQVTM and CDR2 ANQGSEA. DNA of the CDR3: TGCAGCGTCGGAATTGGGGGTATGGGTGCTTACGAGCAGTACTTC. It yields the protein CSVGIGGMGAYEQYF.

The chain is built from TRBV29-1 and TRBJ2-2; TRBD1 aligns across 10 bases. The CDR3 has 15 amino acids. The germline CDR1 and CDR2 sequences are SQVTM and ANQGSEA. The V and J ends lost 6 bases and 3 bases, in that order; junction bases with no gene match: 7. CDR3 DNA: TGCAGCGTGGACGATGACAGGGGGCACACCGGGGAGCTGTTTTTT. It codes for CSVDDDRGHTGELFF.

This chain uses TRBV11-1 with TRBJ2-7; D may be TRBD1 or TRBD2 (5 bases each). Looked up from germline, CDR1 is SGHAT and CDR2 is FQDESV (reference sequence). The CDR3 is 13 amino acids. Trimming cost V 6 bases and J 6 bases, with 15 bases left between them. CDR3 DNA: TGTGCCAGCAGACTACTCCGGGACGGCGAGCAGTACTTC. Translated: CASRLLRDGEQYF.

This chain uses TRBV6-5 with TRBJ2-5; D is possibly TRBD1 or TRBD2 (6 bases each). This CDR3 has 15 amino acids. Germline V CDR1 and CDR2: MNHEY, SVGAGI. V dropped 3 bases and J dropped 1 base, with 12 bases sitting between them. CDR3 residues: CASSYSGARQETQYF. The CDR3 DNA follows: TGTGCCAGCAGTTATTCGGGGGCCCGCCAAGAGACCCAGTACTTC.

In this sample, this clone turned up once. This chain uses TRBV5-1 with TRBJ2-5, with TRBD2 matching over 12 bases. This CDR3 has 18 residues. Germline trimming cut 0 bases from V and 2 bases from J; bases unmatched to any gene: 8. Germline V gene data show CDR1 as SGHRS and CDR2 as YFSETQ. The CDR3 reads CASSLGISTSGGQETQYF. In nucleotides, the CDR3 is TGCGCCAGCAGCTTGGGAATATCGACTAGCGGGGGACAAGAGACCCAGTACTTC.

This chain joins TRBV11-3 and TRBJ2-7; 7 bases align to TRBD1. Per the germline V gene, CDR1 is SGHNT and CDR2 is YENEEA. This CDR3 region has 15 residues. V shed 1 base and J 7 bases; nucleotides not matched to a gene: 10. The CDR3 DNA follows: TGTGCCAGCAGCTTAGGCAGGGGGACATCGGGGGAGCAGTACTTC. It is translated as CASSLGRGTSGEQYF.

A few counts support this clone. The CDR3 loop reads CASSPDRGHTEAFF. The CDR3 DNA follows: TGTGCCAGCAGTCCCGACAGGGGGCATACTGAAGCTTTCTTT. The V call is TRBV7-9, the J call TRBJ1-1, with TRBD1 matching 10 bases. The CDR3 is 14 amino acids. Germline-derived CDR1 and CDR2 are SEHNR and FQNEAQ (reference sequence). V trimming: 6 bases; J trimming: 5 bases; junction bases outside the gene matches: 6.

The chain carries TRBV29-1 and TRBJ1-1; D is ambiguous. This CDR3 comprises 13 residues. Germline V lookup: CDR1 SQVTM, CDR2 ANQGSEA. Between the trimmed V and J ends, which lost 5 bases and 1 base, there was a span of 11 bases. CDR3 coding DNA: TGCAGCGTTCGACGGGTAGCGAACACTGAAGCTTTCTTT. It translates to CSVRRVANTEAFF.

This chain links TRBV29-1 with TRBJ2-7; 7 nucleotides match TRBD1. CDR1 is SQVTM, CDR2 ANQGSEA, per germline. Trimming took 6 bases from V and 2 from J; bases not matched to a gene: 4. This CDR3 region has 12 residues. CDR3 in amino acids: CSVQQGPYEQYF. The CDR3 DNA follows: TGCAGCGTACAACAGGGGCCCTACGAGCAGTACTTC.

The DNA for the CDR3 is TGTGCCAGCAGCTTACGCGGACCTGAAAAACTGTTTTTT. Protein product: CASSLRGPEKLFF. The gene calls are TRBV7-9 and TRBJ1-4; D is undetermined. The germline V and J ends were trimmed by 2 bases and 7 bases, with 8 bases remaining between them. CDR3 size: 13 residues. The V gene's germline CDR1 is SEHNR and CDR2 FQNEAQ (reference sequence).

This clone was detected only a few times. The sample holds other DNA sequences that translate to the same CDR3. The rearrangement uses TRBV30 and TRBJ2-5; no clear D. This CDR3 spans 11 amino acids. V lost 0 bases and J lost 5, with 4 bases in between. Germline V gene data show CDR1 as GTSNPN and CDR2 as SVGIG (reference sequence). CDR3 nucleotides: TGTGCCTGGAGTGTACTTGAGACCCAGTACTTC. Its protein is CAWSVLETQYF.